Presented here are 8 T cell receptor beta chains from one specimen sequenced in a study of blood T cell repertoires in COVID-19. The assay was immunoSEQ multiplex PCR, and TCRdb's table has in-frame clones only and misses some. Among around 150,000 clones listed, under 85% were seen once. The specimen sequenced was peripheral blood. The receptors shown here come from an elderly woman in a cohort sampled during active or convalescent COVID-19.

This chain joins TRBV27 and TRBJ1-4, with 12 bases matching TRBD1. The junction had 10 bases not matched to a gene; V was cut back by 6 bases and J by 8 bases. CDR3 length: 16 amino acids. Germline CDR1 is MNHEY and CDR2 is SMNVEV (reference sequence). This CDR3 is CASRSPRDRGREKLFF. CDR3 DNA: TGTGCCAGCAGAAGTCCCCGGGACAGGGGGCGCGAAAAACTGTTTTTT.

The chain links TRBV24-1 to TRBJ2-1; 10 bases fit TRBD1. CDR1 and CDR2 from the germline V gene are KGHDR and SFDVKD. The CDR3 runs to 15 residues. V was pared by 1 base and J by 8 bases, with 4 bases of the junction left unmatched. CDR3 sequence (DNA): TGTGCCACCAGTGATTTTCGGGACAGGGGACATGAGCAGTTCTTC. Translated, it gives CATSDFRDRGHEQFF.

The rearrangement joins TRBV19 to TRBJ1-1; D ambiguous. CDR1 is LNHDA and CDR2 is SQIVND in the germline V gene (reference sequence). CDR3 length: 13 residues. Trimming shortened V by 7 bases and J by 0 bases, and 9 bases separated the two germline ends. The CDR3: CASKVPMNTEAFF. The CDR3 DNA follows: TGTGCCAGTAAAGTGCCTATGAACACTGAAGCTTTCTTT.

The J gene is TRBJ1-2, the V gene TRBV6-5; TRBD1 matches at 10 bases. J lost 7 bases, V lost 0 bases, and 5 bases had no gene match. The CDR3 runs to 15 residues. Germline V CDR1 and CDR2: MNHEY, SVGAGI. The CDR3 reads CASSYSTTGGGGYTF. CDR3 bases: TGTGCCAGCAGTTACTCGACGACAGGGGGCGGTGGCTACACCTTC.

CDR3 sequence (DNA): TGTGCCAGCAGCTTAGGAACAGGGTGGGAGACCCAGTACTTC. Translated, it gives CASSLGTGWETQYF. The chain couples TRBV11-3 to TRBJ2-5; D possibly corresponds to TRBD1 (6 bases). The V and J ends lost 1 base and 5 bases respectively, with 11 bases between them. Germline CDR1 and CDR2: SGHNT and YENEEA. The length of the CDR3 is 14 residues.

V usage is TRBV7-2 and J usage is TRBJ2-5, with D possibly TRBD2 on 5 matching bases. This CDR3 spans 13 amino acids. V was shortened by 5 bases and J by 7 bases, with 14 bases between the two germline ends. In germline, CDR1 is SGHTA, CDR2 FQGNSA. CDR3 sequence reads: CASSQDWGRTQYF. DNA for the CDR3: TGTGCCAGCAGCCAGGACTGGGGAAGGACCCAGTACTTC.

This rearrangement joins TRBV18 to TRBJ1-4; D uncertain. V lost 5 bases, J lost 5 bases, and 6 bases lay in between. Germline V gives CDR1 KGHSH, CDR2 LQKENI. This CDR3 has 12 amino acids. The CDR3 coding sequence is TGTGCCAGCTCAGTGAGGAATGAAAAACTGTTTTTT. Translating gives CASSVRNEKLFF.

The gene calls are TRBV7-9 and TRBJ2-3, with 13 bases that match TRBD2. The CDR3 runs to 17 residues. CDR1 is SEHNR and CDR2 is FQNEAQ in the germline V gene (reference sequence). Germline trimming cut 5 bases from V and 6 bases from J; bases unmatched to any gene: 11. The CDR3, as DNA: TGTGCCAGCAGCACCCGCACCTTGGGACTAGCGGGGGATACGCAGTATTTT. It is translated as CASSTRTLGLAGDTQYF. The full variable domain, its missing parts supplied by reference TRBV7-9 and TRBJ2-3, is DTGVSQNPRHKITKRGQNVTFRCDPISEHNRLYWYRQTLGQGPEFLTYFQNEAQLEKSRLLSDRFSAERPKGSFSTLEIQRTEQGDSAMYLCASSTRTLGLAGDTQYFGPGTRLTVL.